This is a list of T cell receptor beta chains from one sample in a study of blood T cell repertoires in COVID-19. TCRdb keeps only in-frame clones here, not all; method: immunoSEQ multiplex PCR. The table includes more than 150,000 clones, 80% to 90% detected once. The sequenced sample was peripheral blood. The receptors were gathered from a man in his 60s with acute or convalescent COVID-19. The CDR3 runs from the conserved cysteine through the conserved F or W. The order of the fields is V gene, clone size, J gene, D gene, CDR3 length, CDR3 DNA, CDR3 protein. A D gene is named only where the DNA matches it firmly. Only part of the rows carry a size: once, few, many, or a class if the clone is expanded.

V gene: TRBV5-1
clone size: .
J gene: TRBJ2-7
D gene: TRBD2
CDR3 length: 14
CDR3 DNA: TGCGCCAGCAGCTTGACGGGAGGTCCCTCCGAGCAGTACTTC
CDR3 protein: CASSLTGGPSEQYF

V gene: TRBV6-1
clone size: .
J gene: TRBJ2-2
D gene: .
CDR3 length: 13
CDR3 DNA: TGTGCCAGCAGTGAACAGGGCGCCGGGGAGCTGTTTTTT
CDR3 protein: CASSEQGAGELFF

V gene: TRBV24-1
clone size: .
J gene: TRBJ2-5
D gene: .
CDR3 length: 15
CDR3 DNA: TGTGCCACCAGTGAGAAACAGGGTCACCGGGAGACCCAGTACTTC
CDR3 protein: CATSEKQGHRETQYF

V gene: TRBV6-1
clone size: .
J gene: TRBJ2-2
D gene: .
CDR3 length: 13
CDR3 DNA: TGTGCCAGCAGTGAAATCGGCACCGGGGAGCTGTTTTTT
CDR3 protein: CASSEIGTGELFF

V gene: TRBV28
clone size: .
J gene: TRBJ1-1
D gene: .
CDR3 length: 15
CDR3 DNA: TGTGCCAGCAGTCCCCCGGATAGCATGAACACTGAAGCTTTCTTT
CDR3 protein: CASSPPDSMNTEAFF

V gene: TRBV27
clone size: once
J gene: TRBJ1-6
D gene: TRBD1
CDR3 length: 17
CDR3 DNA: TGTGCCAGCAGTCCCTTAACTGGACAGGGGCCGAGGTGGGCCCTCCACTTT
CDR3 protein: CASSPLTGQGPRWALHF

V gene: TRBV28
clone size: .
J gene: TRBJ1-6
D gene: TRBD1
CDR3 length: 14
CDR3 DNA: TGTGCCAGCAGAAGGACAGGGGGCCATTCACCCCTCCACTTT
CDR3 protein: CASRRTGGHSPLHF

V gene: TRBV28
clone size: few
J gene: TRBJ1-2
D gene: .
CDR3 length: 13
CDR3 DNA: TGTGCCAGCACCCTACAGCAGGGGTACGGCTACACCTTC
CDR3 protein: CASTLQQGYGYTF

V gene: TRBV14
clone size: .
J gene: TRBJ2-1
D gene: TRBD2
CDR3 length: 17
CDR3 DNA: TGTGCCAGCAGCCAGGAAGTAGCGGGAGTGAAGTACAATGAGCAGTTCTTC
CDR3 protein: CASSQEVAGVKYNEQFF

V gene: TRBV5-5
clone size: .
J gene: TRBJ1-2
D gene: TRBD1
CDR3 length: 20
CDR3 DNA: TGTGCCAGCAGCTTTTACGGACAGGGGGCTTCGTATGAAACTAACTATGGCTACACCTTC
CDR3 protein: CASSFYGQGASYETNYGYTF

V gene: TRBV5-1
clone size: once
J gene: TRBJ1-5
D gene: .
CDR3 length: 13
CDR3 DNA: TGCGCCAGCAGCATTCAGGGCAATCAGCCCCAGCATTTT
CDR3 protein: CASSIQGNQPQHF

V gene: TRBV30
clone size: .
J gene: TRBJ1-5
D gene: .
CDR3 length: 12
CDR3 DNA: TGTGCCTGGGCAGGGCAGAATCAGCCCCAGCATTTT
CDR3 protein: CAWAGQNQPQHF

V gene: TRBV7-9
clone size: .
J gene: TRBJ1-3
D gene: .
CDR3 length: 12
CDR3 DNA: TGTGCCAGCAGCTCGCTGTTCGAGGCCATATATTTT
CDR3 protein: CASSSLFEAIYF

V gene: TRBV6-5
clone size: .
J gene: TRBJ2-2
D gene: TRBD1
CDR3 length: 15
CDR3 DNA: TGTGCCAGCCGCTCAAAGGGGGCTCGGGCCGGGGAGCTGTTTTTT
CDR3 protein: CASRSKGARAGELFF

V gene: TRBV4-1
clone size: .
J gene: TRBJ2-2
D gene: TRBD2
CDR3 length: 18
CDR3 DNA: TGCGCCAGCAGCCAAGAGGGGCTAGCGGGAGGGAACACCGGGGAGCTGTTTTTT
CDR3 protein: CASSQEGLAGGNTGELFF

V gene: TRBV5-1
clone size: .
J gene: TRBJ1-6
D gene: TRBD1
CDR3 length: 14
CDR3 DNA: TGCGCCAGCAGCCTAGGGACAGGGGATTCACCCCTCCACTTT
CDR3 protein: CASSLGTGDSPLHF

V gene: TRBV3-1/TRBV3-2
clone size: .
J gene: TRBJ2-1
D gene: TRBD2
CDR3 length: 16
CDR3 DNA: TGTGCCAGCAGCGCACTAGCGGGAGGGCCTGGTAATGAGCAGTTCTTC
CDR3 protein: CASSALAGGPGNEQFF

V gene: TRBV29-1
clone size: .
J gene: TRBJ1-1
D gene: TRBD1
CDR3 length: 14
CDR3 DNA: TGCAGCGCCGGACAGGGGGCGAGGGGCACTGAAGCTTTCTTT
CDR3 protein: CSAGQGARGTEAFF

V gene: TRBV6-4
clone size: .
J gene: TRBJ2-6
D gene: .
CDR3 length: 16
CDR3 DNA: TGTGCCAGCAGTGACTCGGGGGGGGCGGGGGCCAACGTCCTGACTTTC
CDR3 protein: CASSDSGGAGANVLTF

V gene: TRBV29-1
clone size: .
J gene: TRBJ2-1
D gene: .
CDR3 length: 12
CDR3 DNA: TGCAGCGTTGCTACAGTAGGCAATGAGCAGTTCTTC
CDR3 protein: CSVATVGNEQFF

V gene: TRBV5-1
clone size: .
J gene: TRBJ1-3
D gene: .
CDR3 length: 18
CDR3 DNA: TGCGCCAGCAGCTTGGTTCAGGGCCCCCCGAGAGGTGGAAACACCATATATTTT
CDR3 protein: CASSLVQGPPRGGNTIYF

V gene: TRBV7-3
clone size: .
J gene: TRBJ2-1
D gene: TRBD2
CDR3 length: 19
CDR3 DNA: TGTGCCAGCAGCTTAACGTTAATTGGGGCGGGATCGGGGGGCAATGAGCAGTTCTTC
CDR3 protein: CASSLTLIGAGSGGNEQFF

V gene: TRBV5-1
clone size: .
J gene: TRBJ1-6
D gene: .
CDR3 length: 14
CDR3 DNA: TGCGCCAGCAGCTTGGACGACAGCTATTCACCCCTCCACTTT
CDR3 protein: CASSLDDSYSPLHF

V gene: TRBV28
clone size: .
J gene: TRBJ2-7
D gene: .
CDR3 length: 14
CDR3 DNA: TGTGCCAGCAGTCGGCGCGGGATAACCTACGAGCAGTACTTC
CDR3 protein: CASSRRGITYEQYF

V gene: TRBV18
clone size: .
J gene: TRBJ2-5
D gene: .
CDR3 length: 14
CDR3 DNA: TGTGCCAGCTGCTCAAGTTCGCGGGAAGAGACCCAGTACTTC
CDR3 protein: CASCSSSREETQYF

V gene: TRBV4-1
clone size: .
J gene: TRBJ2-7
D gene: TRBD1
CDR3 length: 18
CDR3 DNA: TGCGCCAGCAGCCAAGACCCCTCAGGGACAGGTTTCTCCTACGAGCAGTACTTC
CDR3 protein: CASSQDPSGTGFSYEQYF

V gene: TRBV5-1
clone size: .
J gene: TRBJ2-3
D gene: TRBD2
CDR3 length: 16
CDR3 DNA: TGCGCCAGCAGCTCGGGACTAGCGGGAGTAGGAGATACGCAGTATTTT
CDR3 protein: CASSSGLAGVGDTQYF

V gene: TRBV12-5
clone size: .
J gene: TRBJ1-1
D gene: .
CDR3 length: 13
CDR3 DNA: TGTGCTAGTGGTTTGGCAGGGCACACTGAAGCTTTCTTT
CDR3 protein: CASGLAGHTEAFF

V gene: TRBV2
clone size: .
J gene: TRBJ1-1
D gene: .
CDR3 length: 16
CDR3 DNA: TGTGCCAGCAGAATACACAGGGATAGCATGAACACTGAAGCTTTCTTT
CDR3 protein: CASRIHRDSMNTEAFF

V gene: TRBV29-1
clone size: .
J gene: TRBJ2-3
D gene: .
CDR3 length: 13
CDR3 DNA: TGCAGCGTCGTCGCAGGGAGCACAGATACGCAGTATTTT
CDR3 protein: CSVVAGSTDTQYF

V gene: TRBV6-5
clone size: once
J gene: TRBJ1-2
D gene: TRBD1
CDR3 length: 14
CDR3 DNA: TGTGCCAGCCGGGGACAGACTTTAGGGTATGGCTACACCTTC
CDR3 protein: CASRGQTLGYGYTF

V gene: TRBV28
clone size: .
J gene: TRBJ2-1
D gene: TRBD2
CDR3 length: 16
CDR3 DNA: TGTGCCAGCAGTTTAATCCCTAGCGGGAGCCGGAATGAGCAGTTCTTC
CDR3 protein: CASSLIPSGSRNEQFF

V gene: TRBV3-1/TRBV3-2
clone size: .
J gene: TRBJ1-2
D gene: TRBD1
CDR3 length: 16
CDR3 DNA: TGTGCCAGCAGCCAATGGGACAGACTAATTAACTATGGCTACACCTTC
CDR3 protein: CASSQWDRLINYGYTF

V gene: TRBV28
clone size: once
J gene: TRBJ2-3
D gene: .
CDR3 length: 17
CDR3 DNA: TGTGCCAGCACCGAGAGCAACCCTCGACAGCGCACAGATACGCAGTATTTT
CDR3 protein: CASTESNPRQRTDTQYF

V gene: TRBV5-1
clone size: .
J gene: TRBJ2-3
D gene: TRBD2
CDR3 length: 15
CDR3 DNA: TGCGCCAGCAGCACACTAGCGGGAGAGACAGATACGCAGTATTTT
CDR3 protein: CASSTLAGETDTQYF

V gene: TRBV15
clone size: .
J gene: TRBJ2-7
D gene: TRBD1
CDR3 length: 17
CDR3 DNA: TGTGCCACCAGCATGCTTCCCTCCGGGACAGGGACCTACGAGCAGTACTTC
CDR3 protein: CATSMLPSGTGTYEQYF

V gene: TRBV28
clone size: .
J gene: TRBJ2-7
D gene: .
CDR3 length: 15
CDR3 DNA: TGTGCCAGCAGTCGAAACAGGCCTAGCTCCTACGAGCAGTACTTC
CDR3 protein: CASSRNRPSSYEQYF

V gene: TRBV28
clone size: few
J gene: TRBJ1-4
D gene: TRBD1
CDR3 length: 15
CDR3 DNA: TGTGCCAGCAGCGCCAAGGGACAGGGTAATGAAAAACTGTTTTTT
CDR3 protein: CASSAKGQGNEKLFF

V gene: TRBV5-1
clone size: .
J gene: TRBJ2-3
D gene: TRBD1
CDR3 length: 15
CDR3 DNA: TGCGCCAGCAGCCCCTGGACAGGGTCTGAAGATACGCAGTATTTT
CDR3 protein: CASSPWTGSEDTQYF

V gene: TRBV13
clone size: .
J gene: TRBJ2-2
D gene: TRBD1
CDR3 length: 16
CDR3 DNA: TGTGCCAGCAGCTACGGACAGGGTGGACTTGGCGGGGAGCTGTTTTTT
CDR3 protein: CASSYGQGGLGGELFF

V gene: TRBV28
clone size: .
J gene: TRBJ1-4
D gene: .
CDR3 length: 16
CDR3 DNA: TGTGCCAGCAGTTCCCTGAGTTTTGCAACTAATGAAAAACTGTTTTTT
CDR3 protein: CASSSLSFATNEKLFF

V gene: TRBV10-2
clone size: .
J gene: TRBJ2-5
D gene: .
CDR3 length: 13
CDR3 DNA: TGCGCCAGCAGTGAGGGGGCGTGGGAGACCCAGTACTTC
CDR3 protein: CASSEGAWETQYF

V gene: TRBV5-4
clone size: once
J gene: TRBJ2-2
D gene: TRBD2
CDR3 length: 17
CDR3 DNA: TGTGCCAGCAGCCCAGGGACTAGCGGGAGCTTTTCCGGGGAGCTGTTTTTT
CDR3 protein: CASSPGTSGSFSGELFF

V gene: TRBV7-9
clone size: .
J gene: TRBJ2-3
D gene: .
CDR3 length: 16
CDR3 DNA: TGTGCCAGCAGCCTCAGGAGGGCCCAGAGCACAGATACGCAGTATTTT
CDR3 protein: CASSLRRAQSTDTQYF

V gene: TRBV4-1
clone size: once
J gene: TRBJ2-5
D gene: TRBD2
CDR3 length: 15
CDR3 DNA: TGCGCCAGCAGCCAGCCCGGGAGGGCCCAAGAGACCCAGTACTTC
CDR3 protein: CASSQPGRAQETQYF

V gene: TRBV28
clone size: once
J gene: TRBJ1-5
D gene: .
CDR3 length: 16
CDR3 DNA: TGTGCCAGCAGTCCCCCAGGGGCCGGAACCGATCAGCCCCAGCATTTT
CDR3 protein: CASSPPGAGTDQPQHF

V gene: TRBV2
clone size: .
J gene: TRBJ1-4
D gene: .
CDR3 length: 14
CDR3 DNA: TGTGCCAGCAGACGAGCCGGGTCTAATGAAAAACTGTTTTTT
CDR3 protein: CASRRAGSNEKLFF

V gene: TRBV19
clone size: few
J gene: TRBJ1-2
D gene: .
CDR3 length: 13
CDR3 DNA: TGTGCCAGTAGTATACCAAGCCGGGATGGCTACACCTTC
CDR3 protein: CASSIPSRDGYTF

V gene: TRBV29-1
clone size: .
J gene: TRBJ1-1
D gene: .
CDR3 length: 13
CDR3 DNA: TGCAGCGTTGAGCAGGCCTCGAACACTGAAGCTTTCTTT
CDR3 protein: CSVEQASNTEAFF

V gene: TRBV11-1
clone size: .
J gene: TRBJ2-7
D gene: .
CDR3 length: 15
CDR3 DNA: TGTGCCAGCAGCCTCCTCGGGGGAGACTCCTACGAGCAGTACTTC
CDR3 protein: CASSLLGGDSYEQYF

V gene: TRBV24-1
clone size: .
J gene: TRBJ1-2
D gene: .
CDR3 length: 11
CDR3 DNA: TGTGCCACCTCGGGTAACTATGGCTACACCTTC
CDR3 protein: CATSGNYGYTF

V gene: TRBV6-5
clone size: .
J gene: TRBJ1-4
D gene: .
CDR3 length: 16
CDR3 DNA: TGTGCCAGCAGTTACCGGGACACGAGATTTAATGAAAAACTGTTTTTT
CDR3 protein: CASSYRDTRFNEKLFF

V gene: TRBV28
clone size: .
J gene: TRBJ1-2
D gene: TRBD1
CDR3 length: 15
CDR3 DNA: TGTGCCAGCAGTCGAGACAGGGGGTCTAACTATGGCTACACCTTC
CDR3 protein: CASSRDRGSNYGYTF

V gene: TRBV2
clone size: few
J gene: TRBJ2-3
D gene: TRBD2
CDR3 length: 15
CDR3 DNA: TGTGCCAGCAGTGGGACTAGCGTCAGCACAGATACGCAGTATTTT
CDR3 protein: CASSGTSVSTDTQYF